This entry lists 9 T cell receptor beta chains sequenced from one sample in a study of cytomegalovirus exposure and HLA in healthy donors. The PCR had 60 Vbeta and 13 Jbeta primers. Clones were read by immunoSEQ multiplex PCR, and TCRdb kept only the in-frame ones, dropping some. The sample includes 180,000 or so clones, 70% to 90% of them seen just once. The specimen sequenced was PBMCs. These receptors were taken from a man aged 18-30 years in good health and CMV-seropositive.

The chain combines TRBV2 with TRBJ2-1; 12 bases line up with TRBD2. CDR1 is SNHLY and CDR2 is FYNNEI in the germline V gene. The trim removed 7 bases at V and 9 bases at J, leaving 13 bases unmatched. The CDR3 is 16 amino acids. CDR3 in DNA: TGTGCCAGCATCACTAGCGGGGGGCCTACTTCGGGTGAGCAGTTCTTC. Translating it yields CASITSGGPTSGEQFF. Together with reference TRBV2 and TRBJ2-1, the CDR3 gives the full variable domain: EPEVTQTPSHQVTQMGQEVILRCVPISNHLYFYWYRQILGQKVEFLVSFYNNEISEKSEIFDDQFSVERPDGSNFTLKIRSTKLEDSAMYFCASITSGGPTSGEQFFGPGTRLTVL.

The genes are TRBV7-9 and TRBJ2-3, with D unresolved. Trimming took off 2 bases at V and 0 bases at J, with 6 bases between the two ends. The CDR3 consists of 14 residues. The germline CDR1 and CDR2 sequences are SEHNR and FQNEAQ (reference sequence). CDR3 DNA sequence: TGTGCCAGCAGCTTACACTCTAGCACAGATACGCAGTATTTT. It codes for CASSLHSSTDTQYF.

The table lists this clone with a count of one. The chain recombines TRBV30 with TRBJ2-1; maybe TRBD1 (5 bases). The germline V gene encodes CDR1 GTSNPN and CDR2 SVGIG (reference sequence). Trimming left V 0 bases short and J 5 bases short, with 14 bases between. The CDR3 contains 15 residues. The CDR3 DNA reads TGTGCCTGGAGTGTACTGAGACAGTTTAACAATGAGCAGTTCTTC. Translated: CAWSVLRQFNNEQFF.

The chain has TRBV10-2 and TRBJ2-2, with 9 bases fitting TRBD2. The V gene's germline CDR1 is WSHSY and CDR2 SAAADI. The CDR3 loop spans 14 amino acids. The V segment lost 8 bases and the J segment 5 bases; nucleotides outside the gene matches: 6. The CDR3 here is CASESAGGTGELFF. The DNA for the CDR3 is TGCGCCAGCGAGTCGGCGGGGGGGACCGGGGAGCTGTTTTTT.

The chain has TRBV7-8 and TRBJ2-3; 7 bases are a match to TRBD2. CDR1 is SGHVS, CDR2 FQNEAQ, per germline. The CDR3 consists of 14 residues. V lost 3 bases, J lost 5 bases, and 5 bases stayed unmatched. The CDR3 protein is CASSFTLAIDTQYF. The CDR3 bases are TGTGCCAGCAGCTTCACACTAGCGATAGATACGCAGTATTTT.

The chain is built from TRBV5-4 and TRBJ2-2, with no clear D. The V gene lost 6 bases and the J gene lost 4 bases, with 25 bases spanning the gap. CDR1 and CDR2 (germline): SGHNT, YYREEE (reference sequence). The CDR3 sequence is 18 residues long. The chain's CDR3 is CASTPGELGALGTGELFF. Written as DNA, the CDR3 is TGTGCCAGCACCCCGGGTGAATTAGGCGCATTGGGCACCGGGGAGCTGTTTTTT.

This clone appeared a single time. The chain combines TRBV4-3 with TRBJ2-3, with 8 bases fitting TRBD2. J gave up 0 bases and V 0 bases, and 14 bases lay outside the gene matches. This CDR3 comprises 20 residues. The germline gives CDR1 LGHNA, CDR2 YSLEER. CDR3 nucleotides: TGCGCCAGCAGCCAAGAGGGATCGCTTACAGCGGGGGATAGCACAGATACGCAGTATTTT. The encoded protein is CASSQEGSLTAGDSTDTQYF.

This chain joins TRBV19 and TRBJ1-1; 7 positions match TRBD1. This CDR3 comprises 17 residues. V dropped 5 bases and J dropped 2; count of bases not matched to a gene: 14. In germline, CDR1 is LNHDA, CDR2 SQIVND (reference sequence). In nucleotides, the CDR3 is TGTGCCAGTAGTTCCAAGGGTCGGGACAGTCTAAACACTGAAGCTTTCTTT. This codes for CASSSKGRDSLNTEAFF.

CDR3 region: CASSFWGRGNEKLFF. CDR3 DNA: TGTGCCAGCAGTTTTTGGGGGCGCGGTAATGAAAAACTGTTTTTT. The V and J genes are TRBV27 and TRBJ1-4; a possible D gene is TRBD1 (6 bases). The CDR3 has 15 residues. V was trimmed by 3 bases and J by 4 bases, leaving 12 bases between them. Germline-derived CDR1 and CDR2 are MNHEY and SMNVEV (reference sequence).